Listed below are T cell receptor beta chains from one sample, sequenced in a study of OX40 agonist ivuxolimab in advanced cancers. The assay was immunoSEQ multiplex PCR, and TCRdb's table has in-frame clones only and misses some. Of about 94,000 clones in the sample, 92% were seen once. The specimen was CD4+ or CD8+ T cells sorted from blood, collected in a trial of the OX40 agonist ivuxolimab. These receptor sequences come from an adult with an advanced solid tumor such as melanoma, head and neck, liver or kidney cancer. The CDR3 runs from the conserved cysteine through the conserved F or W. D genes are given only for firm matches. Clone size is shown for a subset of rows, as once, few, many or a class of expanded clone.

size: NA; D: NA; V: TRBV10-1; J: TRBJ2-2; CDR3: CASSVNPGELFF
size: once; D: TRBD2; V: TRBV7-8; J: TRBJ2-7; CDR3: CASSLTSGRVYEQYF
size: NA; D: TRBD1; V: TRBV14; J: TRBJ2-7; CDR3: CASSPGQVIHYEQYF
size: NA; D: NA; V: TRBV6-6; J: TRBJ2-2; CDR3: CASSAPNTGELFF
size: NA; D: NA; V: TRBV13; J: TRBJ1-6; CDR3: CASSLGMGSPLHF
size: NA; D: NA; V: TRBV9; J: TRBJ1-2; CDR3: CASSVAPRSEGYTF
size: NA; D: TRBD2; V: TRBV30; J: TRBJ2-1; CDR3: CAWKGGRSFYNEQFF
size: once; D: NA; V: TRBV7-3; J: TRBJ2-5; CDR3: CASSPAAAREETQYF
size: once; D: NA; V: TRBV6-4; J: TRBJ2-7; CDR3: CASSEWAGDEQYF
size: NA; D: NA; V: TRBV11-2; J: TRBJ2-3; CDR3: CASSPRGNVADTQYF
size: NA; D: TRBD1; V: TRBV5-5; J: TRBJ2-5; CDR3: CASSGREQGAETQYF
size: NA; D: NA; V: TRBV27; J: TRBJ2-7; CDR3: CASSFNQGRVFYEQYF
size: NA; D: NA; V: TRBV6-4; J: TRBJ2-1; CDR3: CASSDSAQSSYNEQFF
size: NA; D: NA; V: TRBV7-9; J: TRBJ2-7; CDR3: CASSPPRGPSAEQYF
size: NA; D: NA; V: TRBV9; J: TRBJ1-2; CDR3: CASSVAPLLNYGYTF
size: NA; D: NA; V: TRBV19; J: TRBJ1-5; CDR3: CASSIVAGNQPQHF
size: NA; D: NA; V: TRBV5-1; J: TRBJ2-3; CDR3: CASSSGTHMGDTQYF
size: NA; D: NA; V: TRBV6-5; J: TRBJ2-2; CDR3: CASTFANTGELFF
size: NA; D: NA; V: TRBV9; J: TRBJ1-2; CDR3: CASSGGLYGYTF
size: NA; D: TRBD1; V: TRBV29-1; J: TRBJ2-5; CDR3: CSVIRDRVGSSQETQYF
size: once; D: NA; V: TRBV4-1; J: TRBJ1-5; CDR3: CASSQDPDQPQHF
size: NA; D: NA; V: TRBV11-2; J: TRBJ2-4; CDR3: CASGGRTKNIQYF
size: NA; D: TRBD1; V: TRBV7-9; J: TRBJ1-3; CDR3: CASSPTGGAAGNTIYF
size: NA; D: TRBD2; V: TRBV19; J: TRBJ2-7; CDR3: CASAASGGGYEQYF
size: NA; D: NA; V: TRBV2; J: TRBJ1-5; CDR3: CASSASGNSNQPQHF
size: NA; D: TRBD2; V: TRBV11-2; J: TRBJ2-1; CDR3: CASSHPGLADNEQFF
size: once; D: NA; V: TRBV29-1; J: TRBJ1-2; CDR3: CSVADRDPKRGYYGYTF
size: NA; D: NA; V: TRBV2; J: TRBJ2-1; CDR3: CASESGLRYNEQFF
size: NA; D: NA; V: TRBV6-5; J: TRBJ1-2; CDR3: CASSYRLRDGGYTF
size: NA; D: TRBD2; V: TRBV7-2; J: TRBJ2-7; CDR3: CASSPGGAWYEQYF
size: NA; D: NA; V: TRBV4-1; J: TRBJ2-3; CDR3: CASSRSAGPPHVPRTDTQYF
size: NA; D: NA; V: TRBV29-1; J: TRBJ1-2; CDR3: CSVPQGFNYGYTF
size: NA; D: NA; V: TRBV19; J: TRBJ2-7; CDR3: CASSPIGFEQYF
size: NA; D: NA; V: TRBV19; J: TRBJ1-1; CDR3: CASQGHRNTEAFF
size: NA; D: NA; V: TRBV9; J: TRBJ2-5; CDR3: CASSPGDETQYF
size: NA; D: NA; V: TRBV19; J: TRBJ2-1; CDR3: CASSIDPASKAYNEQFF
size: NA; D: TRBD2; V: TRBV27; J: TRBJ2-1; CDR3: CASSLSGEGRYGDEQFF